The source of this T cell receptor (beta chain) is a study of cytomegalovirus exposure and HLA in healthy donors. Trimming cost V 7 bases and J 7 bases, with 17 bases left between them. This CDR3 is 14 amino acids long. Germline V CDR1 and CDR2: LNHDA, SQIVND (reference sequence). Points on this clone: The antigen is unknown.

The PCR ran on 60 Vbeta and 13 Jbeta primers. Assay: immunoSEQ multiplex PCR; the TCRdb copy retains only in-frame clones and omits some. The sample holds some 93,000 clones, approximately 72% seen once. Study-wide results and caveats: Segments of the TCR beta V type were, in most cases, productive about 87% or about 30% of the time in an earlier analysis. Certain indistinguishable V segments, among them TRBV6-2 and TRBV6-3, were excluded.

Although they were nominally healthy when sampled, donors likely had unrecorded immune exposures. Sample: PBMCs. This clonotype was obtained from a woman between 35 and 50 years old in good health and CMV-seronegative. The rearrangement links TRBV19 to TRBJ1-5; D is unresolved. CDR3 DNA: TGTGCCAGTATGGGAGTCGGCCGCGGACAGCCCCAGCATTTT. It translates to CASMGVGRGQPQHF.